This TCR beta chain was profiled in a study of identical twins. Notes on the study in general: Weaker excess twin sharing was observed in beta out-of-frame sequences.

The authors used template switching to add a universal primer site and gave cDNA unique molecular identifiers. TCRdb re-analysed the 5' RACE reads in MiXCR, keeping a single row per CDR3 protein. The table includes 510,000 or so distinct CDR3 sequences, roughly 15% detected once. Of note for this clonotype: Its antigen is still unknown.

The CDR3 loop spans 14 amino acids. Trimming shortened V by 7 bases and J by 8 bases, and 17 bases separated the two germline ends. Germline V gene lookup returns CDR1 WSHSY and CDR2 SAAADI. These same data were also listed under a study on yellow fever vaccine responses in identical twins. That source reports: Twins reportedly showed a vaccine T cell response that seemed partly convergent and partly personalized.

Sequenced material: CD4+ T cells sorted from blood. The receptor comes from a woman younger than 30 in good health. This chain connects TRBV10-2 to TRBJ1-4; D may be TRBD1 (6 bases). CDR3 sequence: CASNSRGDGEKLFF. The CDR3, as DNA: TGCGCCAGCAACTCAAGGGGGGATGGCGAAAAACTGTTTTTT.